This T cell receptor (beta chain) was identified during a study of shared clonotypes between healthy human individuals. Clones were read by immunoSEQ multiplex PCR, and TCRdb kept only the in-frame ones, dropping some. The sample contains under 850,000 clones, roughly 92% of which appear only once. Positive CCR7 selection of CD45RO-negative cells yielded the naive CD8 cells, and terminally differentiated effector memory CD45RA+ cells were excluded. The sample comprised naive CD8+ T cells sorted from blood. The TCR was taken from a man aged 30 to 39 in good health.

The CDR3 DNA is TGTGCCAGCAGCTGGCTGGCAGGGGGGAACACTGAAGCTTTCTTT. This gives the protein CASSWLAGGNTEAFF. The V call is TRBV13, the J call TRBJ1-1, with TRBD1 identical over 7 bases. The CDR3 totals 15 residues. Germline CDR1 and CDR2: PRHDT and FYEKMQ (reference sequence). After removal of 4 bases from V and 1 base from J, the junction contained 6 bases not matched to a gene. Full variable domain (outside the CDR3, taken from reference TRBV13 and TRBJ1-1): AAGVIQSPRHLIKEKRETATLKCYPIPRHDTVYWYQQGPGQDPQFLISFYEKMQSDKGSIPDRFSAQQFSDYHSELNMSSLELGDSALYFCASSWLAGGNTEAFFGQGTRLTVV.